This T cell receptor beta chain was sequenced during a study of shared T cell receptors in the human thymus. Per the germline V gene, CDR1 is SNHLY and CDR2 is FYNNEI. The length of the CDR3 is 17 residues. Trimming at V came to 7 bases and at J to 7 bases, leaving 15 bases not matched to a gene. Generated by immunoSEQ multiplex PCR, the TCRdb table keeps only in-frame clones and is missing some. The sample has some 640,000 clones; around 87% are singletons. This sample also appeared in a second study, on human thymus T cells.

The receptor was derived from a boy under three years old with a congenital heart defect. Sequenced material: thymocytes. J is TRBJ2-2 and V is TRBV2, with TRBD2 matching over 10 bases. The CDR3 DNA sequence: TGTGCCAGCACCATCGGTAGTCTAGCGGGAGCGGTCGGGGAGCTGTTTTTT. Translated, it gives CASTIGSLAGAVGELFF.